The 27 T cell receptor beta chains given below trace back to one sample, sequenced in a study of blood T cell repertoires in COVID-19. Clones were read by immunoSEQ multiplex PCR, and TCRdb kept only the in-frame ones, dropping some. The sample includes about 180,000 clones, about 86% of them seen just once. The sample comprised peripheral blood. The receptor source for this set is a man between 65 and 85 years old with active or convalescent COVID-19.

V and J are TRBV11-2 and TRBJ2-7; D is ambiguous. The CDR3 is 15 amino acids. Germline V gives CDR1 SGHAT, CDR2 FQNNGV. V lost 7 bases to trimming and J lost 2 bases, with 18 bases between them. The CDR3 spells CASTPHRHSTYEQYF. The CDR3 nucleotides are TGTGCCAGCACCCCCCATAGGCACAGCACCTACGAGCAGTACTTC.

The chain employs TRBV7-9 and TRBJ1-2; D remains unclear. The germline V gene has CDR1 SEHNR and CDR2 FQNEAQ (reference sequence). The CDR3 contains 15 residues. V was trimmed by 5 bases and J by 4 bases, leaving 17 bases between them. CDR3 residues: CASSPSGLSVYGYTF. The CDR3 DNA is TGTGCCAGCAGCCCTTCAGGTCTTTCCGTCTATGGCTACACCTTC. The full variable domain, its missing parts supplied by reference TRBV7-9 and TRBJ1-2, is DTGVSQNPRHKITKRGQNVTFRCDPISEHNRLYWYRQTLGQGPEFLTYFQNEAQLEKSRLLSDRFSAERPKGSFSTLEIQRTEQGDSAMYLCASSPSGLSVYGYTFGSGTRLTVV.

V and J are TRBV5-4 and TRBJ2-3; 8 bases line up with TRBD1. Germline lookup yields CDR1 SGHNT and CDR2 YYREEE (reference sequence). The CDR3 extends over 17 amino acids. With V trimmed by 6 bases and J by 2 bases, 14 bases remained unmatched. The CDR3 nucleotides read TGTGCCAGCACCCCTTCAAGAACAGGGGGAAACACAGATACGCAGTATTTT. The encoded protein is CASTPSRTGGNTDTQYF.

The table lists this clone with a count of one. CDR3 sequence reads: CATSRDVGANTQYF. The CDR3 bases are TGTGCCACCAGCAGAGATGTGGGAGCTAATACGCAGTATTTT. The rearrangement links TRBV15 to TRBJ2-3, with a tentative D call TRBD2 (5 bases). Trimming cost V 0 bases and J 7 bases, with 11 bases left between them. This CDR3 is 14 amino acids long. Per the germline V gene, CDR1 is LNHNV and CDR2 is YYDKDF (reference sequence). The full variable domain, completed using reference TRBV15 and TRBJ2-3, is DAMVIQNPRYQVTQFGKPVTLSCSQTLNHNVMYWYQQKSSQAPKLLFHYYDKDFNNEADTPDNFQSRRPNTSFCFLDIRSPGLGDTAMYLCATSRDVGANTQYFGPGTRLTVL.

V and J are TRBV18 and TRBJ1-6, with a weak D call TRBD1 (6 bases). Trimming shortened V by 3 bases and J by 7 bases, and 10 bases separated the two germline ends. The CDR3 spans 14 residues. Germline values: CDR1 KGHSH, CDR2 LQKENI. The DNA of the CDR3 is TGTGCCAGCTCACCTCCGGGACAAAATTCACCCCTCCACTTT. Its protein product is CASSPPGQNSPLHF.

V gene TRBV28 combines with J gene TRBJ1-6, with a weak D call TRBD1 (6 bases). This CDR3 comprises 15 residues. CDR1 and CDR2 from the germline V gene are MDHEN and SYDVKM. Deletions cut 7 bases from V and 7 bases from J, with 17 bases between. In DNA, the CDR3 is TGTGCCAGCACCCGTACAGGGAATTGGAATTCACCCCTCCACTTT. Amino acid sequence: CASTRTGNWNSPLHF. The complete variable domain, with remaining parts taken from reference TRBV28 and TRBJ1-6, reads DVKVTQSSRYLVKRTGEKVFLECVQDMDHENMFWYRQDPGLGLRLIYFSYDVKMKEKGDIPEGYSVSREKKERFSLILESASTNQTSMYLCASTRTGNWNSPLHFGNGTRLTVT.

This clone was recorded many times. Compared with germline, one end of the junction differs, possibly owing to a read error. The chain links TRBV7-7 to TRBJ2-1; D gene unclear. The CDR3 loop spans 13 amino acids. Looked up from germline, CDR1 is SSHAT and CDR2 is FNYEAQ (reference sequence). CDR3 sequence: CASSPERNNEQFF. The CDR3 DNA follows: TGTGCTAGCAGCCCAGAACGAAACAATGAGCAGTTCTTC.

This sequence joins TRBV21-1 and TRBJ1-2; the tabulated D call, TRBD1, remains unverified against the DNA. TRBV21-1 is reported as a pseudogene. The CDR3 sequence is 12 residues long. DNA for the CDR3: TGTGCCAGCAGCAAAGATTCAGATGGCTACACCTTC. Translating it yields CASSKDSDGYTF.

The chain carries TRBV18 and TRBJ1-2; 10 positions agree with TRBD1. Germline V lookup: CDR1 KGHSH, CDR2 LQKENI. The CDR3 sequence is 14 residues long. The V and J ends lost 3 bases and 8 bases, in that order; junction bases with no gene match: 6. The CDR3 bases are TGTGCCAGCTCACCCCGCGACAGGGGGCGAGGCTACACCTTC. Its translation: CASSPRDRGRGYTF.

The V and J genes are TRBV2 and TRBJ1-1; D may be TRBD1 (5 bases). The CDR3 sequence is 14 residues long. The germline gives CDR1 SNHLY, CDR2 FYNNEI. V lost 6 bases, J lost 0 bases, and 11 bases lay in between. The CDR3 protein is CASSWGRVNTEAFF. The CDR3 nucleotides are TGTGCCAGCAGCTGGGGGAGGGTGAACACTGAAGCTTTCTTT.

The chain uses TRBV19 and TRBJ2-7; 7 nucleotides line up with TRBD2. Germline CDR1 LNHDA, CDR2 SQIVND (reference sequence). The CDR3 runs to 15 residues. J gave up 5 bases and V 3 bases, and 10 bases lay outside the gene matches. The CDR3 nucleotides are TGTGCCAGTAGTATCGGGGCGGGAGTGTTCAACGAGCAGTACTTC. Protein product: CASSIGAGVFNEQYF. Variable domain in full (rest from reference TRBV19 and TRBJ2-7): DGGITQSPKYLFRKEGQNVTLSCEQNLNHDAMYWYRQDPGQGLRLIYYSQIVNDFQKGDIAEGYSVSREKKESFPLTVTSAQKNPTAFYLCASSIGAGVFNEQYFGPGTRLTVT.

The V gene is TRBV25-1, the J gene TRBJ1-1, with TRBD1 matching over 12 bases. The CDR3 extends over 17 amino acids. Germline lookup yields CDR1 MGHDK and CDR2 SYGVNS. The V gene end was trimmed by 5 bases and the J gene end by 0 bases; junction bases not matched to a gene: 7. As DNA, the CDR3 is TGTGCCAGCAGTTATTCCGGGACAGGGGGCCTGAACACTGAAGCTTTCTTT. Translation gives CASSYSGTGGLNTEAFF.

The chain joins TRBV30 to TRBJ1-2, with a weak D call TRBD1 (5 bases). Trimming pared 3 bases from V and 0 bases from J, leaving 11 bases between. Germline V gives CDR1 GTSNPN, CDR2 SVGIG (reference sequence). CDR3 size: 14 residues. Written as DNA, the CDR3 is TGTGCCTGGAGGGGGCCCCAGCCTAACTATGGCTACACCTTC. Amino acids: CAWRGPQPNYGYTF.

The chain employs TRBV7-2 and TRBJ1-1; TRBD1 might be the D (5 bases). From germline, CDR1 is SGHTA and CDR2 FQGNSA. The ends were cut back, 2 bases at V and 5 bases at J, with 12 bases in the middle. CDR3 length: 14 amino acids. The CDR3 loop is CASSLLGGGTEAFF. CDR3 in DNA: TGTGCCAGCAGCTTACTCGGGGGTGGGACTGAAGCTTTCTTT.

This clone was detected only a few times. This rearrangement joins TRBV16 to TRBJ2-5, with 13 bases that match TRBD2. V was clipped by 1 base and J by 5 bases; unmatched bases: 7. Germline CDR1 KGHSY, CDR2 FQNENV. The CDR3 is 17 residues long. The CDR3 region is CASSQLTSGRAVETQYF. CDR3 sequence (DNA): TGTGCCAGCAGCCAATTAACTAGCGGGAGGGCCGTGGAGACCCAGTACTTC.

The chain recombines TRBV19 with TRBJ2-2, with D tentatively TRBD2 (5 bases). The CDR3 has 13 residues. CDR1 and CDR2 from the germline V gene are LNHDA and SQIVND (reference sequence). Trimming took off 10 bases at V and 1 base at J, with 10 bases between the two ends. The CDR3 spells CATNRGNTGELFF. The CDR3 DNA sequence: TGTGCCACAAATCGGGGGAACACCGGGGAGCTGTTTTTT.

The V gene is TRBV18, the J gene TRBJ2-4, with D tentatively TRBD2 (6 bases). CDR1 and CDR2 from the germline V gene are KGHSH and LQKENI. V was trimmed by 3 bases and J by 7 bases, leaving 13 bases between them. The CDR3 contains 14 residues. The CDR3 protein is CASSPGTPGNIQYF. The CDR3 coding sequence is TGTGCCAGCTCACCTGGGACTCCCGGTAACATTCAGTACTTC.

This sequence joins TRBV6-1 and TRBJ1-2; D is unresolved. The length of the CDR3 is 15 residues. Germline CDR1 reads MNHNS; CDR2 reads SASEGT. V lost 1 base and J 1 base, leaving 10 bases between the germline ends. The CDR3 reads CASSEGLRDNYGYTF. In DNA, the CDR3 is TGTGCCAGCAGTGAAGGGCTGAGGGATAACTATGGCTACACCTTC.

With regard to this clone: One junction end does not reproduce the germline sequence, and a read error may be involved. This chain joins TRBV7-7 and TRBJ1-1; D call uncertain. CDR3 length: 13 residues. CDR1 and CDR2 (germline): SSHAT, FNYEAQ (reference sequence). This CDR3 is CASSSQMNTEAFF. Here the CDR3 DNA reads TGTGCTAGCAGCTCACAGATGAACACTGAAGCTTTCTTT.

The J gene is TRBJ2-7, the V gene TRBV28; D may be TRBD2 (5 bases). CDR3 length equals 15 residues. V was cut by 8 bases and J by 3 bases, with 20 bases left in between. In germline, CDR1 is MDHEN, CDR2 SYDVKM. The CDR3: CASLASPPADYEQYF. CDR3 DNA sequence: TGTGCCAGCTTAGCGTCGCCCCCAGCAGACTACGAGCAGTACTTC.

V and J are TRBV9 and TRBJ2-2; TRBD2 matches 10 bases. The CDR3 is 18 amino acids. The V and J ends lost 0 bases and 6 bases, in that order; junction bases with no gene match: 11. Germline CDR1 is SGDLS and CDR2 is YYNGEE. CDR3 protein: CASSVEGPSGRGSGELFF. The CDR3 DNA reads TGTGCCAGCAGCGTAGAAGGGCCGAGCGGGAGGGGATCCGGGGAGCTGTTTTTT.

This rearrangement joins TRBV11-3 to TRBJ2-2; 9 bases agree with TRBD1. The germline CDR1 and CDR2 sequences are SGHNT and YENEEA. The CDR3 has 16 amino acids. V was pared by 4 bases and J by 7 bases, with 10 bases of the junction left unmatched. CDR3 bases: TGTGCCAGCAGCTACACCGGGACAGGGTGGGTCGGGGAGCTGTTTTTT. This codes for CASSYTGTGWVGELFF.

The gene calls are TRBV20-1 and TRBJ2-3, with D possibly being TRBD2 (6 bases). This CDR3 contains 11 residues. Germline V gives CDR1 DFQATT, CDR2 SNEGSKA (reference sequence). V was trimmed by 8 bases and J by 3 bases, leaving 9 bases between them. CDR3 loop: CSSGGTDTQYF. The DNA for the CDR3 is TGCAGTTCCGGGGGTACAGATACGCAGTATTTT.

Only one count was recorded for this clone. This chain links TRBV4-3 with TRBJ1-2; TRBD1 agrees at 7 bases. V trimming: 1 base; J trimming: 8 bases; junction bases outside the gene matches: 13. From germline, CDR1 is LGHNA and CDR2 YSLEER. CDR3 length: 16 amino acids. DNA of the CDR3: TGCGCCAGCAGCCAAGCTCCAGGGACAGTCCGTCAGGGCTACACCTTC. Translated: CASSQAPGTVRQGYTF.

The CDR3 region has the DNA TGTGCCAGCAGCTTGGATTGGGGATTGAGGGCTGAAGCTTTCTTT. This gives the protein CASSLDWGLRAEAFF. V is TRBV5-5 and J is TRBJ1-1, with no clear D. Looked up from germline, CDR1 is SGHKS and CDR2 is YYEKEE (reference sequence). V lost 0 bases, J lost 6 bases, and 15 bases lay in between. The CDR3 spans 15 residues.

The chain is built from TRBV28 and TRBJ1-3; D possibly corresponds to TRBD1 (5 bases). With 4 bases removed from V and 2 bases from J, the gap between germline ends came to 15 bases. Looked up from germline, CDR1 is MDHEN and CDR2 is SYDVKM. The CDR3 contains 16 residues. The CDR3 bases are TGTGCCAGCAGTTACCCGACAGACCCAGCTGGAAACACCATATATTTT. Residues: CASSYPTDPAGNTIYF.

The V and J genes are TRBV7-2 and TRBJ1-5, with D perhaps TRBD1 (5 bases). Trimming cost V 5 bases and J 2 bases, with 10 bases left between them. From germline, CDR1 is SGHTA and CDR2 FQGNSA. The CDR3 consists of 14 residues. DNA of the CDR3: TGTGCCAGCAGCCGGAGCAGGGGCAATCAGCCCCAGCATTTT. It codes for CASSRSRGNQPQHF.